The subject of this entry is one TCR beta chain. This record comes from a study of blood T cell repertoires in COVID-19. The wider study: Italy, Spain and the United States were the sources of the convalescent and acute COVID-19 samples. Sample material is recorded as cDNA or gDNA derived from T cells, B-cell-depleted T cells, or PBMCs.

Per the authors' pipeline: Amplification of reference gene primers provided the estimated nucleated cell counts. This table comes from immunoSEQ multiplex PCR, and its TCRdb copy is limited to in-frame clones, with some not included. That table supplies the V and J calls and clone size; D and trimming were determined from the DNA. The sample shows roughly 110,000 clones, approximately 88% of them seen only once. Deletions cut 6 bases from V and 14 bases from J, with 8 bases between. Germline loops: CDR1 MRHNA, CDR2 SNTAGT. CDR3 length: 9 amino acids. This TCR was sampled from a man aged 40-49 years with active or convalescent COVID-19. The sample comprised peripheral blood. This chain links TRBV6-4 with TRBJ2-1; D uncertain. CDR3 amino acids: CASSPTEFF. DNA for the CDR3: TGTGCCAGCAGCCCTACGGAGTTCTTC.